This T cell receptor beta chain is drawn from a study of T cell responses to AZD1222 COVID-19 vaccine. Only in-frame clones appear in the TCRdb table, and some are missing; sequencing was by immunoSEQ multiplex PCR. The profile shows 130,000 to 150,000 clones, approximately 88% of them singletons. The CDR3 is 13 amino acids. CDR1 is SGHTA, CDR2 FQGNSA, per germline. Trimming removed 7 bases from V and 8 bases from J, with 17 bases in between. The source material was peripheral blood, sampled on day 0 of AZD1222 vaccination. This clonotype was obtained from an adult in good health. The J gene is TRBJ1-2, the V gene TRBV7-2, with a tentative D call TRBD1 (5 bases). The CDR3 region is CASKGRTRAGYTF. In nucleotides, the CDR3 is TGTGCCAGCAAGGGCAGGACCAGGGCGGGCTACACCTTC.